This TCR beta chain was observed in a study of cytomegalovirus exposure and HLA in healthy donors. Amplification used 60 Vbeta primers and 13 Jbeta primers. Here immunoSEQ multiplex PCR was the method, and the copy in TCRdb shows in-frame clones only, minus some. The data hold fewer than 110,000 clones, with 65% to 80% observed a single time. Study-level results: TRBV6-2, TRBV6-3 and some other V segments were excluded as indistinguishable. TCR beta V- and J-gene trimming was later associated with a missense DCLRE1C variant. Solely CMV serostatus was available to characterize immune exposure.

Germline V gene lookup returns CDR1 SGDLS and CDR2 YYNGEE. This CDR3 has 16 amino acids. V gave up 1 base and J gave up 1 base, with 15 bases separating them. Comment on this clone: Its antigen is undetermined.

This clonotype originated in a woman aged 18-30 years in good health and CMV-seropositive. J is TRBJ2-7 and V is TRBV9, with D perhaps TRBD1 (5 bases). The sample taken for sequencing was PBMCs. Here the CDR3 DNA reads TGTGCCAGCAGCGTAAGGAAGGACACCGAGTCCTACGAGCAGTACTTC. Translated: CASSVRKDTESYEQYF.